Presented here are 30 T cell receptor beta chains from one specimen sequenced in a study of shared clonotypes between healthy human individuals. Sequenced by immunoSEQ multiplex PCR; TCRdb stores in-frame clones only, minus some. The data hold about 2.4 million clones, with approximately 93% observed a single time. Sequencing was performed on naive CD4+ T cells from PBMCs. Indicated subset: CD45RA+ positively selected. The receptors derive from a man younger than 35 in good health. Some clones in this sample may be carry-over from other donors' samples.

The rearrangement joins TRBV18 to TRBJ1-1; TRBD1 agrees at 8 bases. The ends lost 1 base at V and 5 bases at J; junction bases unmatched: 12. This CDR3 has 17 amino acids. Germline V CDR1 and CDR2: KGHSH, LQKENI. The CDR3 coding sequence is TGTGCCAGCTCACCACTTTTAGGACAGGGTTCATCTACTGAAGCTTTCTTT. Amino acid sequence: CASSPLLGQGSSTEAFF. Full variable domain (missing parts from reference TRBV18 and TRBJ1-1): NAGVMQNPRHLVRRRGQEARLRCSPMKGHSHVYWYRQLPEEGLKFMVYLQKENIIDESGMPKERFSAEFPKEGPSILRIQQVVRGDSAAYFCASSPLLGQGSSTEAFFGQGTRLTVV.

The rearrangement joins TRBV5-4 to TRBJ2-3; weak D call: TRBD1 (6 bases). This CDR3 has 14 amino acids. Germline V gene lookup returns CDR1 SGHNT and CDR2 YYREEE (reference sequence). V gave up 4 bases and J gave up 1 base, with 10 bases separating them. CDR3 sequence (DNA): TGTGCCAGCAGCGACAGGCCGGGCACAGATACGCAGTATTTT. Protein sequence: CASSDRPGTDTQYF.

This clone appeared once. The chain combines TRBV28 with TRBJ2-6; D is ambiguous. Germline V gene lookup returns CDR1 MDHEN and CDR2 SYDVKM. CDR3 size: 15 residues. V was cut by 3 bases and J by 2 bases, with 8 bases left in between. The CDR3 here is CASSFRWTGANVLTF. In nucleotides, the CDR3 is TGTGCCAGCAGTTTTCGGTGGACTGGGGCCAACGTCCTGACTTTC. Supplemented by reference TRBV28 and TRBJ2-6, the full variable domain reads DVKVTQSSRYLVKRTGEKVFLECVQDMDHENMFWYRQDPGLGLRLIYFSYDVKMKEKGDIPEGYSVSREKKERFSLILESASTNQTSMYLCASSFRWTGANVLTFGAGSRLTVL.

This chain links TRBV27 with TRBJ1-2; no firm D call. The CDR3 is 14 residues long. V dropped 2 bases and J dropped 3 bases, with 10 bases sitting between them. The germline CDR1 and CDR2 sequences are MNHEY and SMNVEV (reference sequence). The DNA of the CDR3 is TGTGCCAGCAGTTTAAATACGGGATACTATGGCTACACCTTC. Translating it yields CASSLNTGYYGYTF.

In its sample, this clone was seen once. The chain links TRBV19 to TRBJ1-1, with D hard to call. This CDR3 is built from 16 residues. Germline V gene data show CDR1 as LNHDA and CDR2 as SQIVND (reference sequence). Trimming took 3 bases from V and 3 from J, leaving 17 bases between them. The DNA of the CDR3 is TGTGCCAGTAGTATTCTTTTACGGCTTTTGGACACTGAAGCTTTCTTT. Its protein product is CASSILLRLLDTEAFF.

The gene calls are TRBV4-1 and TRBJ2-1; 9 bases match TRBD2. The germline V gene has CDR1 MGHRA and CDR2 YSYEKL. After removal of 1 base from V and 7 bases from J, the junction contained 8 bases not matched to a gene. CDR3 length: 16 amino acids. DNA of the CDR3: TGCGCCAGCAGCCAAGTCGAGCTAGCGGGACGTAATGAGCAGTTCTTC. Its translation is CASSQVELAGRNEQFF.

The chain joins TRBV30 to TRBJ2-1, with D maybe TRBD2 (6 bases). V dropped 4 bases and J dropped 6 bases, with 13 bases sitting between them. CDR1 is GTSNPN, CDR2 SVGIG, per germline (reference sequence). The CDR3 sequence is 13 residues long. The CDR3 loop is CAWILSSANEQFF. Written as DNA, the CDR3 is TGTGCCTGGATCCTCTCTAGCGCCAATGAGCAGTTCTTC.

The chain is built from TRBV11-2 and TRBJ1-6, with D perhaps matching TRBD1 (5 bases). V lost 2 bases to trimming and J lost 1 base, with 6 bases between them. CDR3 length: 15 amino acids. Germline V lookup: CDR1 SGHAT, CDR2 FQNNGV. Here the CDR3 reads CASSLRTSYNSPLHF. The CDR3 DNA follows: TGTGCCAGCAGCTTAAGGACATCCTATAATTCACCCCTCCACTTT.

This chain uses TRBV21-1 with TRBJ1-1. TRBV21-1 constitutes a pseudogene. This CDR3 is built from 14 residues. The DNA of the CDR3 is TGTGCCAGCAGCCCTGGGAAGGGCCATCTTGGAGCTTTCTTT. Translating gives CASSPGKGHLGAFF.

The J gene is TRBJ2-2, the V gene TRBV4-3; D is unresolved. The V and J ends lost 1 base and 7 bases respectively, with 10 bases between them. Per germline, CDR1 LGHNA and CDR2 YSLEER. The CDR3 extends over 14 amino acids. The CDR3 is CASSQGFGDGELFF. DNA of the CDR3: TGCGCCAGCAGCCAAGGGTTTGGGGACGGGGAGCTGTTTTTT.

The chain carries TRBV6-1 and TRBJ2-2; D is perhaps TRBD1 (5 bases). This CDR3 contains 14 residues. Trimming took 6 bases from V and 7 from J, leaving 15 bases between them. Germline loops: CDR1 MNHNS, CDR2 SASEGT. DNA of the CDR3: TGTGCCAGCAGGAAACCGACAGTTGGCGGGGAGCTGTTTTTT. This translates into CASRKPTVGGELFF.

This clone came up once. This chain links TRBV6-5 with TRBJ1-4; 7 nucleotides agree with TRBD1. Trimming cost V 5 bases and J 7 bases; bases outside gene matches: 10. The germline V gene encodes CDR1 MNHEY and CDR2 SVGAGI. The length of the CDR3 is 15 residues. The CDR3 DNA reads TGTGCCAGCAGTCCCCTCTCCAGGGGGGGTGAAAAACTGTTTTTT. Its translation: CASSPLSRGGEKLFF.

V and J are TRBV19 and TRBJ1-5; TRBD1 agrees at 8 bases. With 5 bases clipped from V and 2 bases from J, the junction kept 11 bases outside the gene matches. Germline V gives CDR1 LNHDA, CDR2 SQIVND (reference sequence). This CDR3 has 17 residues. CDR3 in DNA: TGTGCCAGTAGTCCAAGGACAGGGAGAAGCGGCAATCAGCCCCAGCATTTT. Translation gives CASSPRTGRSGNQPQHF.

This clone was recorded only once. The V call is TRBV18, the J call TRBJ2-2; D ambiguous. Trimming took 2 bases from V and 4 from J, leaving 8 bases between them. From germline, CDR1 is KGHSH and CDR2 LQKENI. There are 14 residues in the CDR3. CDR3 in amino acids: CASSPGVGTGELFF. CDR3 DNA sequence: TGTGCCAGCTCACCAGGGGTCGGCACCGGGGAGCTGTTTTTT.

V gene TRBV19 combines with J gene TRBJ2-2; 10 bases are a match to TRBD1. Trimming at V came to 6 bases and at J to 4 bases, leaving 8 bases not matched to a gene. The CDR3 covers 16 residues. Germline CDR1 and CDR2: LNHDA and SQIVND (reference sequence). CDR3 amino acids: CASRAPGTGVTGELFF. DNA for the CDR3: TGTGCCAGTAGAGCCCCCGGGACAGGGGTCACCGGGGAGCTGTTTTTT.

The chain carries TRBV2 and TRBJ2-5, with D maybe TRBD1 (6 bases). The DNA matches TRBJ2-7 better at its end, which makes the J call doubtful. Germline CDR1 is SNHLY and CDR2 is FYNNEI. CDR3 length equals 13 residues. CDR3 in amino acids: CASSERTVYEQYF. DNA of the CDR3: TGTGCCAGCAGTGAACGGACAGTCTACGAGCAGTACTTC.

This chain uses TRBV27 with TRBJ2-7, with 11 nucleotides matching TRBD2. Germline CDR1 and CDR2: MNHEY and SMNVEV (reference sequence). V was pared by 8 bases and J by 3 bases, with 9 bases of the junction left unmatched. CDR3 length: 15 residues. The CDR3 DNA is TGTGCCAGCGTCTCCTCCGGGACTAGCGGCTACGAGCAGTACTTC. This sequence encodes CASVSSGTSGYEQYF.

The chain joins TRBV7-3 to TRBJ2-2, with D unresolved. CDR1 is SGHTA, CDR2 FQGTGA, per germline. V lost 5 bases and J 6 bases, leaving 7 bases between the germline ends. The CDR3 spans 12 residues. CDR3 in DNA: TGTGCCAGCAGCCCCCAGTCCGGGGAGCTGTTTTTT. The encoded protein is CASSPQSGELFF.

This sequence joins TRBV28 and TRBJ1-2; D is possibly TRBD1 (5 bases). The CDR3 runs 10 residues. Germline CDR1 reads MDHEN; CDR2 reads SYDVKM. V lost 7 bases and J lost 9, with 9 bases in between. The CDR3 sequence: CASKGFRYTF. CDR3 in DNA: TGTGCCAGCAAGGGGTTCCGCTACACCTTC.

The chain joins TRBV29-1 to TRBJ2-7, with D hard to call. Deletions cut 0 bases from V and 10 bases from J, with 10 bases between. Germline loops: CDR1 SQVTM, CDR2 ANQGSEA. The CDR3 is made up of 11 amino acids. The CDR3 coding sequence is TGCAGCGTTGAAGAGGGGTTAGCCCAGTACTTC. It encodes CSVEEGLAQYF.

CDR3 sequence reads: CASSLVSRGGETQYF. The CDR3 coding sequence is TGTGCCAGCAGCTTAGTCTCTCGGGGCGGGGAGACCCAGTACTTC. The genes are TRBV7-7 and TRBJ2-5; the D gene could be TRBD1 or TRBD2 (5 bases each). Germline loops: CDR1 SSHAT, CDR2 FNYEAQ (reference sequence). This CDR3 has 15 residues. Trimming shortened V by 1 base and J by 5 bases, and 14 bases separated the two germline ends.

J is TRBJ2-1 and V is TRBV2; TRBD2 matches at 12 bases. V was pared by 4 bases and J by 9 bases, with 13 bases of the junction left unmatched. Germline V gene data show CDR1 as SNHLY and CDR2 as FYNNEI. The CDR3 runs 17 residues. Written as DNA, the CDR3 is TGTGCCAGCAGTGGCGGGAGGGTACTAGCGGGAGGAGGTGAGCAGTTCTTC. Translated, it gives CASSGGRVLAGGGEQFF.

CDR3 protein: CASSPGGVNTGELFF. In nucleotides, the CDR3 is TGTGCCAGCAGCCCTGGAGGAGTGAACACCGGGGAGCTGTTTTTT. The V and J genes are TRBV11-3 and TRBJ2-2; tentatively, D is TRBD2 (5 bases). The CDR3 totals 15 residues. CDR1 SGHNT and CDR2 YENEEA come from the germline V gene. The ends were cut back, 5 bases at V and 1 base at J, with 11 bases in the middle.

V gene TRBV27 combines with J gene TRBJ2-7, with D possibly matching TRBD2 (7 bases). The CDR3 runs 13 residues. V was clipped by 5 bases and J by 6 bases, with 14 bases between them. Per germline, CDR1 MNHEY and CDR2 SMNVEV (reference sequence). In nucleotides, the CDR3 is TGTGCCAGCAGTCCCCGGGGAGGGGGCGAGCAGTACTTC. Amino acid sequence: CASSPRGGGEQYF.

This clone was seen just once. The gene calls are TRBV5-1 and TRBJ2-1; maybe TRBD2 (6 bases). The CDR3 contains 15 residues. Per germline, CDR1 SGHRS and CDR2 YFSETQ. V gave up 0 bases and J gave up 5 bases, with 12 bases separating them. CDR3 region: CASSLDLGGNNEQFF. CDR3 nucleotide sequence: TGCGCCAGCAGCTTGGATTTGGGGGGTAACAATGAGCAGTTCTTC.

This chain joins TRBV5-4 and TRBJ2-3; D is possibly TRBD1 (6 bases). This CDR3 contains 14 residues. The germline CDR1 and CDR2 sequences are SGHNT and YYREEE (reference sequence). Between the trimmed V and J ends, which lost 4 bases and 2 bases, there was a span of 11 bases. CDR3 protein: CASSPDSNTDTQYF. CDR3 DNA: TGTGCCAGCAGCCCGGACAGTAACACAGATACGCAGTATTTT.

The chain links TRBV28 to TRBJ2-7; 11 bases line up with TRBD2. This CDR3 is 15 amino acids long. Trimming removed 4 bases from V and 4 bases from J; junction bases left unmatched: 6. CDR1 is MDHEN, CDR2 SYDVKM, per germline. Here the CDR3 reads CASSYGTSGAYEQYF. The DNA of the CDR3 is TGTGCCAGCAGTTATGGGACTAGCGGAGCTTACGAGCAGTACTTC.

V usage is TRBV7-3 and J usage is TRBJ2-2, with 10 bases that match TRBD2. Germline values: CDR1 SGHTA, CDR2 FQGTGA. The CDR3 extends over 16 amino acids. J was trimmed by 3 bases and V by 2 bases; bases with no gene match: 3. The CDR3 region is CASSLRLAGDTGELFF. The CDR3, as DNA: TGTGCCAGCAGCTTACGGCTAGCGGGGGACACCGGGGAGCTGTTTTTT.

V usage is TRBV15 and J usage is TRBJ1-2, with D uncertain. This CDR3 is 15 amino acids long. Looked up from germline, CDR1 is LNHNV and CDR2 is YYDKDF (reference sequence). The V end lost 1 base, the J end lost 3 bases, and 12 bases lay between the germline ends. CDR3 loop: CATSRVGGLDYGYTF. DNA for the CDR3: TGTGCCACCAGCAGAGTGGGTGGCTTGGACTATGGCTACACCTTC.

CDR3 region: CASSLGVTVTDTQYF. The CDR3 DNA reads as TGTGCCAGCAGCTTAGGAGTAACAGTCACAGATACGCAGTATTTT. This sequence joins TRBV7-2 and TRBJ2-3, with D hard to call. Germline CDR1 reads SGHTA; CDR2 reads FQGNSA. This CDR3 region has 15 residues. V was cut by 1 base and J by 2 bases, with 10 bases left in between.